One and the same sample provided the 28 T cell receptor beta chains below, sequenced in a study of read filtering for tumor transcriptome and immune sequencing (dated by TCRdb to 2018 to 2020). Instrument used: Illumina HiSeq 4000. Starting from roughly 0.4 ug RNA, TCR libraries were constructed with the Immunoverse kit using molecular barcoded adaptors that cover the alpha/delta and beta/gamma chains. TCRdb itself trimmed the public reads at Q25 with fastp, ran MiXCR and retained productive beta chains. Rows with a matching CDR3 protein are joined into one entry that keeps the most common DNA and genes. The sample table contains some 43,000 distinct CDR3 sequences; only one count was recorded for roughly 13% of them. The ten largest account for around 28% of the sample. The specimen was a population of CD138-negative cells sorted from bone marrow. The cell subset or site label corresponds to: bone marrow mononuclear cells depleted of CD138+ plasma/myeloma cells by negative magnetic selection. The receptors come from a donor aged 40 or over with multiple myeloma.

This clonotype was counted many times. The V and J genes are TRBV7-2 and TRBJ2-5, with D unclear. The V end lost 2 bases, the J end lost 1 base, and 5 bases lay between the germline ends. CDR3 size: 13 residues. Per germline, CDR1 SGHTA and CDR2 FQGNSA. CDR3 bases: TGTGCCAGCAGCTTACTCCCCCAAGAGACCCAGTACTTC. Protein sequence: CASSLLPQETQYF.

In this sample, this clonotype turned up many times. The chain carries TRBV3-1 and TRBJ1-1; 7 bases align to TRBD1. The CDR3 extends over 12 amino acids. CDR1 and CDR2 (germline): LGHDT, YNNKEL (reference sequence). After removal of 7 bases from V and 3 bases from J, the junction contained 2 bases not matched to a gene. CDR3 sequence: CASKGTDTEAFF. The DNA for the CDR3 is TGTGCCAGCAAAGGGACAGACACTGAAGCTTTCTTT.

In regard to this clonotype: This likely traces to a read error, being one base from a far larger clone. The chain carries TRBV7-2 and TRBJ1-6; no reliable D call. The J call is in doubt because the DNA end fits TRBJ1-1 better. The CDR3 runs 13 residues. In germline, CDR1 is SGHTA, CDR2 FQGNSA. The CDR3 DNA reads TGTACCAGCAGCCCCACTGGCAGCCCTGAAGCTTTCTTT. Amino acids: CTSSPTGSPEAFF.

This clonotype was picked up many times. The chain carries TRBV19 and TRBJ2-3, with 7 positions matching TRBD1. After removal of 10 bases from V and 4 bases from J, the junction contained 8 bases not matched to a gene. Germline CDR1 and CDR2: LNHDA and SQIVND (reference sequence). The CDR3 consists of 13 residues. CDR3 sequence (DNA): TGTGCCATTTCCGACAGGGCGGCAGATACGCAGTATTTT. As protein: CAISDRAADTQYF.

This clonotype came up many times. The chain joins TRBV6-2 or TRBV6-3 to TRBJ1-5, with no clear D. Germline CDR1 is MNHEY and CDR2 is SVGEGT. The CDR3 length is 13 residues. Deletions cut 2 bases from V and 5 bases from J, with 7 bases between. CDR3 loop: CASSYRDHQPQHF. The CDR3, as DNA: TGTGCCAGCAGTTACAGGGATCATCAGCCCCAGCATTTT.

V and J are TRBV11-2 and TRBJ2-5, with D perhaps being TRBD1 or TRBD2 (6 bases each). V was cut by 5 bases and J by 7 bases, with 17 bases left in between. The CDR3 spans 14 residues. From germline, CDR1 is SGHAT and CDR2 FQNNGV. CDR3 nucleotide sequence: TGTGCCAGCAGCGAGGGGGGTCGTCACGGGACCCAGTACTTC. It encodes CASSEGGRHGTQYF.

A note on this clonotype: Just one base apart from a much larger clone, this may be a read error. This chain links TRBV6-2 or TRBV6-3 with TRBJ2-5, with D perhaps TRBD2 (6 bases). The V gene lost 3 bases and the J gene lost 9 bases, with 17 bases spanning the gap. Germline V lookup: CDR1 MNHEY, CDR2 SVGEGT. The CDR3 spans 14 residues. This CDR3 is CASSYRTAGGAQYF. Here the CDR3 DNA reads TGTGCCAGCAGTTATCGGACTGCCGGAGGGGCCCAGTACTTC.

The sample holds many counts of this clonotype. CDR3 coding DNA: TGTGCCAGCAGCCAAAGGAGGGATCTCGCGACAGATACGCAGTATTTT. Translation gives CASSQRRDLATDTQYF. The rearrangement links TRBV3-1 to TRBJ2-3, with a weak D call TRBD2 (6 bases). The length of the CDR3 is 16 residues. V was pared by 2 bases and J by 3 bases, with 15 bases between. CDR1 is LGHDT, CDR2 YNNKEL, per germline (reference sequence).

This clonotype turned up a few times. This chain links TRBV19 with TRBJ2-3; D ambiguous. Germline V gives CDR1 LNHDA, CDR2 SQIVND (reference sequence). The length of the CDR3 is 11 residues. V was pared by 4 bases and J by 4 bases, with 3 bases between. The CDR3 loop is CASSKADTQYF. DNA of the CDR3: TGTGCCAGTAGTAAAGCAGATACGCAGTATTTT.

This clonotype was seen repeatedly, ten times or more. The chain joins TRBV28 to TRBJ2-3; a possible D gene is TRBD1 (6 bases). CDR1 and CDR2 from the germline V gene are MDHEN and SYDVKM. This CDR3 has 15 amino acids. The V end lost 2 bases, the J end lost 1 base, and 10 bases lay between the germline ends. CDR3 DNA sequence: TGTGCCAGCAGTTTAGAGGGGGTGCGCACAGATACGCAGTATTTT. This encodes CASSLEGVRTDTQYF.

This clonotype turned up a few times. A much larger clone lies a single base off, so this may be a read error. V is TRBV18 and J is TRBJ1-3; D is unresolved. The germline gives CDR1 KGHSH, CDR2 LQKENI. The CDR3 extends over 15 amino acids. V was pared by 2 bases and J by 0 bases, with 8 bases between. CDR3 region: CASSPVATSGNTIYF. In nucleotides, the CDR3 is TGTGCCAGCTCACCAGTCGCAACCTCTGGAAACACCATATATTTT.

This clonotype was counted at least ten times. J is TRBJ2-2 and V is TRBV7-3, with D uncertain. Germline-derived CDR1 and CDR2 are SGHTA and FQGTGA. The CDR3 spans 13 residues. The ends were cut back, 5 bases at V and 6 bases at J, with 10 bases in the middle. The CDR3 DNA reads as TGTGCCAGCAGCCGTGACAACGCCGGGGAGCTGTTTTTT. It is translated as CASSRDNAGELFF. The whole variable domain, remainder taken from reference TRBV7-3 and TRBJ2-2, is GAGVSQTPSNKVTEKGKYVELRCDPISGHTALYWYRQSLGQGPEFLIYFQGTGAADDSGLPNDRFFAVRPEGSVSTLKIQRTERGDSAVYLCASSRDNAGELFFGEGSRLTVL.

As regards this clonotype: This clone may be a read error of a much larger clone one base away. The chain has TRBV23-1 and TRBJ2-5; TRBD2 matches 7 bases. TRBV23-1 has ORF status, its function being uncertain. The CDR3 contains 14 residues. After removal of 7 bases from V and 5 bases from J, the junction contained 10 bases not matched to a gene. The CDR3 nucleotides read TGCGCCAGCAATACGCGGGAGTGGGGGGAGACCCAGTACTTC. It translates to CASNTREWGETQYF.

Notes on this clonotype: This may arise from a read error, as a much more abundant clone is one base away. The chain is built from TRBV6-2 or TRBV6-3 and TRBJ2-7, with D possibly matching TRBD2 (6 bases). This CDR3 has 15 amino acids. The germline CDR1 and CDR2 sequences are MNHEY and SVGEGT. Written as DNA, the CDR3 is TGTGTCAGCAGTTACGCCGGGACTTCCCGACACGAGCAGTACTTC. Protein: CVSSYAGTSRHEQYF.

The sample holds many counts of this clonotype. This chain connects TRBV2 to TRBJ2-3; the D gene is possibly TRBD2 (6 bases). Germline CDR1 reads SNHLY; CDR2 reads FYNNEI. The CDR3 sequence is 12 residues long. Trimming removed 8 bases from V and 4 bases from J, with 10 bases in between. CDR3 residues: CASDGGADTQYF. The CDR3 bases are TGTGCCAGCGACGGGGGAGCAGATACGCAGTATTTT.

As concerns this clonotype: At one boundary the junction diverges from the germline segment, which might be a read error. J is TRBJ2-1 and V is TRBV24-1; no clear D. The CDR3 length is 14 residues. Germline CDR1 is KGHDR and CDR2 is SFDVKD. CDR3 sequence reads: CATSDPLSYYEQSF. The CDR3 nucleotides are TGTGCCACCAGTGATCCGCTCTCCTACTATGAGCAGTCCTTC.

A remark on this clonotype: The junction departs from germline at one end; a sequencing error may be responsible. The CDR3 DNA follows: TGCAGCGTTGAGCACAACGAGCGGTTCTTC. The encoded protein is CSVEHNERFF. The gene calls are TRBV29-1 and TRBJ2-1; no clear D gene. CDR1 and CDR2 (germline): SQVTM, ANQGSEA. The CDR3 contains 10 residues.

The table lists this clonotype with many counts. This sequence joins TRBV7-2 and TRBJ2-2, with D hard to call. Germline-derived CDR1 and CDR2 are SGHTA and FQGNSA. V lost 5 bases, J lost 5 bases, and 15 bases lay in between. This CDR3 region has 15 residues. For the CDR3, the DNA is TGTGCCAGCAGCCTAGGGCGTCACGTTACCGGGGAGCTGTTTTTT. The encoded protein is CASSLGRHVTGELFF.

This clonotype was recorded at least ten times. This chain joins TRBV12-3 or TRBV12-4 and TRBJ1-6; no clear D. CDR3 length: 13 amino acids. Trimming removed 6 bases from V and 13 bases from J, with 16 bases in between. This CDR3 is CASSLTGAGPLHF. CDR3 in DNA: TGTGCCAGCAGCTTAACGGGTGCCGGGCCCCTCCACTTT.

On this clonotype: Germline is not matched at one junction end, which may reflect a read error. V is TRBV7-2 and J is TRBJ2-1; possibly TRBD1 or TRBD2 for D (5 bases each). Germline CDR1 reads SGHTA; CDR2 reads FQGNSA. This CDR3 comprises 13 residues. The CDR3 DNA reads TGTGCCAGCAGCTCCACTTCTAGGGGAGAGCGGTTCTTC. Translation: CASSSTSRGERFF.

The sample holds many counts of this clonotype. This sequence joins TRBV7-8 and TRBJ2-3, with 12 bases matching TRBD2. Germline CDR1 is SGHVS and CDR2 is FQNEAQ. J lost 2 bases, V lost 6 bases, and 6 bases had no gene match. The CDR3 runs to 16 residues. This CDR3 is CASSPTSGRFTDTQYF. The CDR3 DNA is TGTGCCAGCAGTCCCACTAGCGGGAGGTTCACAGATACGCAGTATTTT.

Many counts were recorded for this clonotype. J is TRBJ2-2 and V is TRBV28; 12 bases map to TRBD1. The V gene end was trimmed by 4 bases and the J gene end by 7 bases; junction bases not matched to a gene: 7. Germline CDR1 is MDHEN and CDR2 is SYDVKM. The CDR3 sequence is 16 residues long. The CDR3 loop is CASSSPGQGAVGELFF. The CDR3 DNA follows: TGTGCCAGCAGTTCCCCGGGACAGGGGGCAGTCGGGGAGCTGTTTTTT.

This clonotype appeared a few times. The gene calls are TRBV12-3 or TRBV12-4 and TRBJ2-5; either TRBD1 or TRBD2 may supply D (5 bases each). Trimming removed 5 bases from V and 3 bases from J, with 10 bases in between. This CDR3 comprises 13 residues. The CDR3, as DNA: TGTGCCAGCAGTCGGGGCACGAAAGAGACCCAGTACTTC. Amino acid sequence: CASSRGTKETQYF.

This clonotype has ten or more counts. This chain connects TRBV5-1 to TRBJ2-3; D might be TRBD2 (5 bases). In germline, CDR1 is SGHRS, CDR2 YFSETQ. This CDR3 spans 19 amino acids. The V and J ends lost 3 bases and 0 bases respectively, with 23 bases between them. This CDR3 is CASSSNTQIVRTSTDTQYF. The CDR3 DNA reads as TGCGCCAGCAGCTCTAATACCCAAATTGTTCGGACTAGCACAGATACGCAGTATTTT.

Comment on this clonotype: Only one base separates this from a far larger clonotype, so it likely reflects a read error. The rearrangement links TRBV7-8 to TRBJ2-7; possible D gene TRBD2, 7 bases. The CDR3 length is 12 residues. The germline CDR1 and CDR2 sequences are SGHVS and FQNEAQ. CDR3 region: CAISESGGERYF. The CDR3 DNA sequence: TGTGCCATCAGTGAGTCGGGGGGCGAGCGGTACTTC.

The J gene is TRBJ2-1, the V gene TRBV5-1; a weak D match, TRBD2 (7 bases). V gave up 0 bases and J gave up 5 bases, with 12 bases separating them. In germline, CDR1 is SGHRS, CDR2 YFSETQ. The CDR3 covers 15 residues. DNA for the CDR3: TGCGCCAGCAGCTTGGACCGGGGGGCCAACAATGAGCAGTTCTTC. It translates to CASSLDRGANNEQFF.

In its sample, this clonotype was seen many times. The rearrangement joins TRBV4-1 to TRBJ2-7; a weak D match, TRBD1 (6 bases). This CDR3 spans 15 amino acids. Germline V gene data show CDR1 as MGHRA and CDR2 as YSYEKL. With 5 bases removed from V and 0 bases from J, the gap between germline ends came to 14 bases. CDR3 nucleotide sequence: TGCGCCAGCAGCACCGGGACATCGAGCTCCTACGAGCAGTACTTC. It encodes CASSTGTSSSYEQYF.

This clonotype was counted many times. CDR3 region: CASSQDIQGARGYTF. The CDR3 nucleotides are TGCGCCAGCAGCCAAGATATTCAGGGGGCGCGTGGCTACACCTTC. V and J are TRBV4-3 and TRBJ1-2, with 8 bases lining up with TRBD1. Germline CDR1 and CDR2: LGHNA and YSLEER. Trimming cost V 0 bases and J 7 bases; bases outside gene matches: 7. The CDR3 loop spans 15 amino acids.